The clone carrying this T cell receptor (beta chain) was detected only a few times. Its cognate antigen is unknown. Constant-segment-primed 5'RACE gave TCR alpha and TCR beta cDNA libraries with sample barcodes and UMIs. From the 5' RACE reads, TCRdb called clonotypes with MiXCR, one entry per CDR3 protein. The top ten clones hold 22% of a sample with 280,000 or so distinct CDR3 sequences, roughly 8.2% of them seen once. This specimen belongs to a study of T-cell memory formation after mild COVID-19. Study as a whole: Largely, TCR clusters stayed within a single donor. Regarding the study as a whole: Clones that contracted from day 15 to 85 were balanced CD4/CD8, while later expanders leaned CD4+. The second-wave clones peaking on day 37 were not confirmed as SARS-CoV-2-specific.

The germline V gene encodes CDR1 SGHDT and CDR2 YYEEEE. The CDR3 runs 14 residues. Trimming took off 1 base at V and 17 bases at J, with 19 bases between the two ends. The clonotype was recovered from a man younger than 30 who had mild COVID-19 (a few samples of this study predate the infection). Cell type and time point are not known. This rearrangement joins TRBV5-6 to TRBJ1-6, with a tentative D call TRBD1 (5 bases). The specimen sequenced was PBMCs or a T cell subset sorted from them (not recorded which). CDR3 bases: TGTGCCAGCAGCTTGCAGGGACCCACACCCCTCGTCCACTTT. Translated: CASSLQGPTPLVHF.